The entry that follows covers one T cell receptor beta chain sequence. Through a sample-barcoded 5' primer and a J-beta primer mix, a second PCR was run for roughly 6 to 11 cycles. A template-switch adaptor with 12 random nucleotides tagged each cDNA molecule. TCRdb passed the 5' RACE reads through MiXCR, listing each CDR3 protein once. The table has 1,500,000 or so distinct CDR3 sequences, less than 45% seen once. CDR3 size: 15 residues. V was shortened by 2 bases and J by 0 bases, with 8 bases between the two germline ends. Per the germline V gene, CDR1 is MNHEY and CDR2 is SVGEGT. The data derive from a study of blood T cells in healthy people across ages. The extraction recovered at least 6 micrograms of total RNA per sample.

This TCR derives from a young woman in good health. The V call is TRBV6-2 or TRBV6-3, the J call TRBJ2-1; D is uncertain. Material for sequencing was blood. For the CDR3, the DNA is TGTGCCAGCAGTTACCCTCCGAGCTCCTACAATGAGCAGTTCTTC. Amino acid sequence: CASSYPPSSYNEQFF.